Listed here are 21 T cell receptor beta chains from one sample, sequenced in a study of blood T cell repertoires in COVID-19 (TCRdb year 2020). The receptor library was made with the immunoSEQ multiplex PCR assay. The table was pulled from immuneACCESS by TCRdb, which kept in-frame rearrangements only. Such tables lose some clones; where checked, under half of the loss comes from unresolved V genes, and the rest has no known cause. For this sample there are under 200,000 clones; 85% to 90% appear just once. The ten largest clonotypes hold 0.99% of the sample. The sequenced sample consisted of peripheral blood. The receptors shown here come from a man in his late teens or twenties with acute or convalescent COVID-19.

The chain is built from TRBV30 and TRBJ2-3; 8 bases match TRBD2. In germline, CDR1 is GTSNPN, CDR2 SVGIG (reference sequence). V dropped 2 bases and J dropped 3; count of bases not matched to a gene: 7. The CDR3 is 15 residues long. As DNA, the CDR3 is TGTGCCTGGAGTAAGAGCGGGGGAAGTACAGATACGCAGTATTTT. It translates to CAWSKSGGSTDTQYF. The full variable domain, with the rest looked up from reference TRBV30 and TRBJ2-3, is SQTIHQWPATLVQPVGSPLSLECTVEGTSNPNLYWYRQAAGRGLQLLFYSVGIGQISSEVPQNLSASRPQDRQFILSSKKLLLSDSGFYLCAWSKSGGSTDTQYFGPGTRLTVL.

The chain recombines TRBV9 with TRBJ1-1; no reliable D call. V lost 3 bases and J lost 2, with 11 bases in between. Germline values: CDR1 SGDLS, CDR2 YYNGEE. CDR3 length: 14 amino acids. The chain's CDR3 is CASSGRTANTEAFF. CDR3 DNA sequence: TGTGCCAGCAGCGGACGCACAGCAAACACTGAAGCTTTCTTT. Complete variable domain (other parts from reference TRBV9 and TRBJ1-1): DSGVTQTPKHLITATGQRVTLRCSPRSGDLSVYWYQQSLDQGLQFLIQYYNGEERAKGNILERFSAQQFPDLHSELNLSSLELGDSALYFCASSGRTANTEAFFGQGTRLTVV.

The V and J genes are TRBV9 and TRBJ1-2; D is possibly TRBD1 (5 bases). The CDR3 is made up of 14 amino acids. Trimming cost V 0 bases and J 8 bases, with 14 bases left between them. CDR1 is SGDLS and CDR2 is YYNGEE in the germline V gene. CDR3 nucleotides: TGTGCCAGCAGCGTAGGTGGGGCTATTCCCGGCTACACCTTC. Translation: CASSVGGAIPGYTF.

V and J are TRBV12-1 and TRBJ2-1; the table's D call TRBD2 went unverified against the DNA. TRBV12-1 has pseudogene status. This CDR3 region has 15 residues. The CDR3 nucleotides are TGTGCCAGCAGCCTAGGAAGGAGCTCCTACAATGAGCAGTTCTTC. Translated, it gives CASSLGRSSYNEQFF.

V and J are TRBV9 and TRBJ2-5; 10 bases align to TRBD2. This CDR3 region has 15 residues. The germline CDR1 and CDR2 sequences are SGDLS and YYNGEE. Trimming cost V 0 bases and J 1 base; bases outside gene matches: 0. CDR3 in amino acids: CASSVGTSGQETQYF. The CDR3 nucleotides read TGTGCCAGCAGCGTAGGGACTAGCGGCCAAGAGACCCAGTACTTC.

The chain has TRBV6-6 and TRBJ1-2, with TRBD1 matching 8 bases. V was clipped by 8 bases and J by 1 base; unmatched bases: 9. This CDR3 is 15 amino acids long. Per germline, CDR1 MNHNY and CDR2 SVGAGI (reference sequence). The CDR3 loop is CASFPGGAVNYGYTF. As DNA, the CDR3 is TGTGCCAGCTTCCCAGGGGGCGCCGTTAACTATGGCTACACCTTC.

This CDR3 reads CASSEGQGKKKAFF. CDR3 coding DNA: TGTGCCAGCAGTGAGGGACAGGGTAAGAAGAAAGCTTTCTTT. The rearrangement joins TRBV6-1 to TRBJ1-1; 9 bases align to TRBD1. Germline V gives CDR1 MNHNS, CDR2 SASEGT. CDR3 length: 14 residues. After removal of 3 bases from V and 9 bases from J, the junction contained 8 bases not matched to a gene.

The rearrangement uses TRBV12-3 or TRBV12-4 and TRBJ2-2; D gene ambiguous. Trimming removed 3 bases from V and 4 bases from J, with 6 bases in between. This CDR3 region has 13 residues. The CDR3: CASSFTITGELFF. Written as DNA, the CDR3 is TGTGCCAGCAGTTTTACTATCACCGGGGAGCTGTTTTTT.

This chain joins TRBV7-3 and TRBJ1-1, with 10 positions matching TRBD1. V was clipped by 8 bases and J by 5 bases; unmatched bases: 5. This CDR3 has 13 amino acids. Germline CDR1 and CDR2: SGHTA and FQGTGA. The CDR3 region has the DNA TGTGCCAGCTCCCGACAGGGGGCAACTGAAGCTTTCTTT. Translation: CASSRQGATEAFF. Complete variable domain (other parts from reference TRBV7-3 and TRBJ1-1): GAGVSQTPSNKVTEKGKYVELRCDPISGHTALYWYRQSLGQGPEFLIYFQGTGAADDSGLPNDRFFAVRPEGSVSTLKIQRTERGDSAVYLCASSRQGATEAFFGQGTRLTVV.

The rearrangement links TRBV5-1 to TRBJ1-3; TRBD1 matches 7 bases. Germline V gives CDR1 SGHRS, CDR2 YFSETQ. This CDR3 has 17 residues. The J segment lost 0 bases and the V segment lost 1 base, leaving 7 bases of the junction unmatched. The CDR3 spells CASSLQGVAYSGNTIYF. CDR3 DNA: TGCGCCAGCAGCTTGCAGGGGGTCGCTTACTCTGGAAACACCATATATTTT. The whole variable domain, remainder taken from reference TRBV5-1 and TRBJ1-3, is KAGVTQTPRYLIKTRGQQVTLSCSPISGHRSVSWYQQTPGQGLQFLFEYFSETQRNKGNFPGRFSGRQFSNSRSEMNVSTLELGDSALYLCASSLQGVAYSGNTIYFGEGSWLTVV.

The gene calls are TRBV5-1 and TRBJ2-3; no definite D call. V was shortened by 3 bases and J by 0 bases, with 11 bases between the two germline ends. The V gene's germline CDR1 is SGHRS and CDR2 YFSETQ. The CDR3 is 15 amino acids. The DNA for the CDR3 is TGCGCCAGCAGCTCTTCTCTAGGAAGCACAGATACGCAGTATTTT. It translates to CASSSSLGSTDTQYF.

The chain recombines TRBV9 with TRBJ2-7; the D is unclear. CDR3 length equals 13 residues. Per germline, CDR1 SGDLS and CDR2 YYNGEE. Trimming left V 1 base short and J 6 bases short, with 11 bases between. CDR3 DNA: TGTGCCAGCAGCGTAACCCTTAGAAGCGAGCAGTACTTC. Its protein is CASSVTLRSEQYF.

The rearrangement joins TRBV28 to TRBJ1-1; D not resolved. Germline V gene lookup returns CDR1 MDHEN and CDR2 SYDVKM. V lost 2 bases and J 1 base, leaving 14 bases between the germline ends. This CDR3 region has 16 residues. The CDR3 loop is CASSLDRAFGNTEAFF. The CDR3 DNA reads as TGTGCCAGCAGTTTAGATCGAGCATTTGGGAACACTGAAGCTTTCTTT.

The J gene is TRBJ1-4, the V gene TRBV7-9; no definite D call. The V gene lost 5 bases and the J gene lost 0 bases, with 10 bases spanning the gap. Germline values: CDR1 SEHNR, CDR2 FQNEAQ (reference sequence). The CDR3 contains 15 residues. For the CDR3, the DNA is TGTGCCAGCAGCCCACCAACTGCAACTAATGAAAAACTGTTTTTT. It specifies CASSPPTATNEKLFF. The full variable domain, rest sourced from reference TRBV7-9 and TRBJ1-4, is DTGVSQNPRHKITKRGQNVTFRCDPISEHNRLYWYRQTLGQGPEFLTYFQNEAQLEKSRLLSDRFSAERPKGSFSTLEIQRTEQGDSAMYLCASSPPTATNEKLFFGSGTQLSVL.

J is TRBJ2-5 and V is TRBV5-1; D possibly corresponds to TRBD1 (6 bases). CDR1 SGHRS and CDR2 YFSETQ come from the germline V gene. This CDR3 spans 14 amino acids. Trimming pared 4 bases from V and 2 bases from J, leaving 12 bases between. The CDR3 protein is CASSKDRPQETQYF. In DNA, the CDR3 is TGCGCCAGCAGCAAGGACAGACCTCAAGAGACCCAGTACTTC.

The V gene is TRBV6-2 or TRBV6-3, the J gene TRBJ2-7; a weak D match, TRBD2 (6 bases). The germline V gene has CDR1 MNHEY and CDR2 SVGEGT. This CDR3 comprises 15 residues. The V end lost 5 bases, the J end lost 3 bases, and 17 bases lay between the germline ends. The CDR3 bases are TGTGCCAGCAGTACCGACGTGGGACTCCACTACGAGCAGTACTTC. It translates to CASSTDVGLHYEQYF.

The chain has TRBV20-1 and TRBJ1-4; 10 nucleotides line up with TRBD1. The V gene's germline CDR1 is DFQATT and CDR2 SNEGSKA (reference sequence). This CDR3 spans 19 amino acids. V lost 3 bases to trimming and J lost 8 bases; unmatched junction nucleotides: 21. The DNA of the CDR3 is TGCAGTGCTAGTGAAGCCGGGACAGGGGAGGTTGTAGGGGAAGAAAAACTGTTTTTT. This translates into CSASEAGTGEVVGEEKLFF.

V and J are TRBV30 and TRBJ1-2, with 7 bases identical to TRBD1. V was pared by 0 bases and J by 4 bases, with 11 bases of the junction left unmatched. Germline V gives CDR1 GTSNPN, CDR2 SVGIG (reference sequence). The CDR3 totals 16 residues. CDR3 coding DNA: TGTGCCTGGAGTGTACGCAGCTGGGACAGAACCTATGGCTACACCTTC. Translating gives CAWSVRSWDRTYGYTF.

The chain couples TRBV6-1 to TRBJ2-5, with D hard to call. The CDR3 spans 14 residues. Per germline, CDR1 MNHNS and CDR2 SASEGT. The V gene lost 3 bases and the J gene lost 5 bases, with 13 bases spanning the gap. CDR3 sequence (DNA): TGTGCCAGCAGTGAGCAAAAGACTCCGGAGACCCAGTACTTC. It codes for CASSEQKTPETQYF.

This sequence joins TRBV2 and TRBJ2-1; 9 nucleotides agree with TRBD1. The CDR3 length is 14 residues. CDR1 and CDR2 (germline): SNHLY, FYNNEI. Losses at the gene ends were 6 bases for V and 6 bases for J; bases not matched to a gene: 6. In DNA, the CDR3 is TGTGCCAGCAGCAAAGGGACAGGGAGCAATGAGCAGTTCTTC. Translating gives CASSKGTGSNEQFF.

The chain employs TRBV5-1 and TRBJ2-7; a possible D gene is TRBD1 (7 bases). The CDR3 loop spans 15 amino acids. CDR1 and CDR2 (germline): SGHRS, YFSETQ. V was trimmed by 6 bases and J by 1 base, leaving 17 bases between them. The chain's CDR3 is CASTRTAGGSYEQYF. DNA of the CDR3: TGCGCCAGCACCCGTACGGCAGGGGGGTCCTACGAGCAGTACTTC.